This T cell receptor (beta chain) was captured in a study of chemoradiotherapy in HPV16-positive cancers. Study outcomes and limitations: Better recurrence-free survival went with HPV-responsive T-cell expansion in HPV16-positive patients. HPV-specific T cells were functionally defined from only a couple of HPV16-positive patients. Non-HPV-specific T cells did not expand in tumors during treatment, whereas candidate HPV-specific clones and E7-related motifs did.

CDR1 is SGHTA, CDR2 FQGNSA, per germline. This CDR3 spans 16 amino acids. The ends lost 6 bases at V and 4 bases at J; junction bases unmatched: 11. Worth noting for this clone: Its antigen is not known.

The protocol was immunoSEQ multiplex PCR, while the TCRdb copy is restricted to in-frame clones and leaves out a portion. Here the sample spans about 1,600 clones, about 81% being singletons. This TCR came from a human donor with HPV-associated anogenital cancer. Sample: tumor tissue, taken from a patient who underwent chemoradiotherapy. The chain links TRBV7-2 to TRBJ2-3; 9 bases are a match to TRBD2. CDR3 loop: CASSQGAGGPPDTQYF. The CDR3 DNA follows: TGTGCCAGCAGTCAAGGGGCGGGGGGGCCCCCAGATACGCAGTATTTT.